This entry describes one TCR beta chain. Exposed participants encountered a COVID-19 case during the 2 weeks preceding study entry. The data derive from a study of blood T cell repertoires in COVID-19. Study context: From T cells, B-cell-depleted T cells, or PBMCs came the material, which was cDNA or gDNA.

In the source study's methods: Amplification from reference gene primers served as the basis for estimated nucleated cell counts. TCRdb's copy holds only in-frame clones and misses some; the assay was immunoSEQ multiplex PCR. The V and J calls and the clone size are those of that table, but D and trimming were determined from the DNA. The sample has 250,000 or so clones, 80% to 90% seen once. Germline loops: CDR1 SQVTM, CDR2 ANQGSEA. V dropped 7 bases and J dropped 7 bases, with 28 bases sitting between them. CDR3 length equals 16 residues. The sample was PBMCs or T cells enriched from blood (not recorded which). This receptor was identified in a woman in her 40s who had been exposed to COVID-19. The J gene is TRBJ1-2, the V gene TRBV29-1; possible D gene TRBD1, 5 bases. CDR3 coding DNA: TGCAGCGACCGAAAAACAGGCAGCCAGAGATCTATTGGCTACACCTTC. It translates to CSDRKTGSQRSIGYTF.